This is a list of T cell receptor beta chains from one sample in a study of blood T cells in healthy people across ages. TCRdb passed the 5' RACE reads through MiXCR, listing each CDR3 protein once. The sample yields 850,000 to 1,300,000 distinct CDR3 sequences, 35% to 50% seen once. Sequenced sample: blood. These receptors originate from a woman aged 55-70 years in good health. Both conserved end residues are part of each CDR3. D genes are given only for firm matches. Clone sizes are given selectively: once, few, many, or a class where the clone is expanded.

clone_size: -; j_call: TRBJ2-1; v_call: TRBV7-3; d_call: TRBD1; cdr3_aa: CASSSTGGASYNEQFF; cdr3_nt: TGTGCCAGCAGCTCAACAGGGGGCGCCTCCTACAATGAGCAGTTCTTC
clone_size: -; j_call: TRBJ2-7; v_call: TRBV27; d_call: -; cdr3_aa: CASSFRGLGSYEQYF; cdr3_nt: TGTGCCAGCAGTTTTCGGGGGCTGGGCTCCTACGAGCAGTACTTC
clone_size: -; j_call: TRBJ2-3; v_call: TRBV28; d_call: -; cdr3_aa: CASSVNRVPDTDTQYF; cdr3_nt: TGTGCCAGCAGTGTTAACAGGGTTCCCGACACAGATACGCAGTATTTT
clone_size: many; j_call: TRBJ2-3; v_call: TRBV7-6; d_call: TRBD2; cdr3_aa: CASSSTSGSADTQYF; cdr3_nt: TGTGCCAGCAGCAGCACTAGCGGGAGCGCAGATACGCAGTATTTT
clone_size: -; j_call: TRBJ2-7; v_call: TRBV5-1; d_call: -; cdr3_aa: CAGSLVDFLSGEQYF; cdr3_nt: TGCGCCGGCAGCTTGGTAGATTTCCTCTCGGGCGAGCAGTACTTC
clone_size: -; j_call: TRBJ2-5; v_call: TRBV29-1; d_call: -; cdr3_aa: CSVRLSGQETQYF; cdr3_nt: TGCAGCGTTAGACTCTCAGGGCAAGAGACCCAGTACTTC
clone_size: few; j_call: TRBJ1-5; v_call: TRBV21-1; d_call: -; cdr3_aa: CASSKEWGACRMIDRGGGDQPQHF; cdr3_nt: TGTGCCAGCAGCAAAGAGTGGGGCGCCTGCCGGATGATAGACAGAGGCGGTGGAGATCAGCCCCAGCATTTT
clone_size: -; j_call: TRBJ1-5; v_call: TRBV6-6; d_call: -; cdr3_aa: CASNPRGGSNQPQHF; cdr3_nt: TGTGCTAGCAATCCGAGGGGGGGTAGCAATCAGCCCCAGCATTTT
clone_size: -; j_call: TRBJ2-7; v_call: TRBV4-1; d_call: -; cdr3_aa: CASSRGPSSYEQYF; cdr3_nt: TGCGCCAGCAGCCGAGGACCGAGCTCCTACGAGCAGTACTTC
clone_size: few; j_call: TRBJ2-5; v_call: TRBV7-8; d_call: TRBD2; cdr3_aa: CASSYGLADFQETQYF; cdr3_nt: TGTGCCAGCAGTTACGGACTAGCGGATTTCCAAGAGACCCAGTACTTC
clone_size: -; j_call: TRBJ2-7; v_call: TRBV9; d_call: -; cdr3_aa: CASSVGAGKNSYEQYF; cdr3_nt: TGTGCCAGCAGCGTAGGAGCAGGGAAAAACTCCTACGAGCAGTACTTC
clone_size: -; j_call: TRBJ1-2; v_call: TRBV30; d_call: TRBD1; cdr3_aa: CAWGTESYTF; cdr3_nt: TGTGCCTGGGGGACAGAGAGCTACACCTTC
clone_size: -; j_call: TRBJ2-5; v_call: TRBV3-1; d_call: -; cdr3_aa: CASSQGAGTEQYF; cdr3_nt: TGTGCCAGCAGCCAAGGGGCGGGGACGGAGCAGTACTTC
clone_size: -; j_call: TRBJ2-3; v_call: TRBV6-2/TRBV6-3; d_call: -; cdr3_aa: CASSYLPGTGKLAGPDTQYF; cdr3_nt: TGTGCCAGCAGTTACCTGCCCGGGACAGGGAAGCTAGCGGGACCAGATACGCAGTATTTT
clone_size: -; j_call: TRBJ2-1; v_call: TRBV28; d_call: -; cdr3_aa: CASSFPGDRRYHEQFF; cdr3_nt: TGTGCCAGCAGTTTTCCCGGGGACCGCCGTTACCATGAGCAGTTCTTC
clone_size: -; j_call: TRBJ2-1; v_call: TRBV4-1; d_call: -; cdr3_aa: CASSQASDHYNERFF; cdr3_nt: TGCGCCAGCAGCCAGGCTAGCGACCACTACAATGAGCGGTTCTTC
clone_size: -; j_call: TRBJ2-1; v_call: TRBV27; d_call: TRBD2; cdr3_aa: CASSVLLAYEQFF; cdr3_nt: TGTGCCAGCAGTGTACTACTAGCGTATGAGCAGTTCTTC
clone_size: -; j_call: TRBJ2-1; v_call: TRBV28; d_call: TRBD1; cdr3_aa: CASSTPGTGEYEQFF; cdr3_nt: TGTGCCAGCAGCACCCCCGGGACAGGGGAATATGAGCAGTTCTTC
clone_size: -; j_call: TRBJ2-5; v_call: TRBV11-2; d_call: -; cdr3_aa: CAGSSQGGETQYF; cdr3_nt: TGTGCCGGCAGCTCACAGGGCGGAGAGACCCAGTACTTC
clone_size: -; j_call: TRBJ2-1; v_call: TRBV6-2/TRBV6-3; d_call: TRBD2; cdr3_aa: CASSSAEGLAGFVRSYNEQFF; cdr3_nt: TGTGCCAGCAGTTCGGCCGAGGGGCTAGCGGGATTCGTTAGGTCCTACAATGAGCAGTTCTTC
clone_size: few; j_call: TRBJ2-7; v_call: TRBV12-3/TRBV12-4; d_call: TRBD2; cdr3_aa: CASSIQTEGTIPYEQYF; cdr3_nt: TGTGCCAGCAGCATACAGACGGAAGGGACTATACCCTACGAGCAGTACTTC
clone_size: -; j_call: TRBJ1-2; v_call: TRBV29-1; d_call: TRBD1; cdr3_aa: CSVLTGDGYTF; cdr3_nt: TGCAGCGTTCTAACAGGGGATGGCTACACCTTC
clone_size: -; j_call: TRBJ2-5; v_call: TRBV5-6; d_call: TRBD1; cdr3_aa: CASSETTGGRETQYF; cdr3_nt: TGTGCCAGCAGCGAGACGACAGGGGGCAGAGAGACCCAGTACTTC
clone_size: -; j_call: TRBJ2-7; v_call: TRBV4-2; d_call: -; cdr3_aa: CASSPTGSGEQYF; cdr3_nt: TGTGCCAGCAGCCCCACCGGGAGTGGCGAGCAGTACTTC
clone_size: few; j_call: TRBJ2-7; v_call: TRBV10-3; d_call: TRBD1; cdr3_aa: CAISRGDRGFGQYF; cdr3_nt: TGTGCCATCAGCCGAGGGGACAGGGGGTTTGGGCAGTACTTC
clone_size: -; j_call: TRBJ2-1; v_call: TRBV20-1; d_call: -; cdr3_aa: CSAEDSNSYNEQFF; cdr3_nt: TGCAGTGCCGAAGATAGCAATTCCTACAATGAGCAGTTCTTC
clone_size: -; j_call: TRBJ2-6; v_call: TRBV13; d_call: -; cdr3_aa: CASSLKLRRQGLSGANVLTF; cdr3_nt: TGTGCCAGCAGCTTAAAATTGAGGAGACAGGGACTATCTGGGGCCAACGTCCTGACTTTC
clone_size: many; j_call: TRBJ2-7; v_call: TRBV10-3; d_call: TRBD2; cdr3_aa: CAISDQTGTSGFYEQYF; cdr3_nt: TGTGCCATCAGTGACCAAACCGGGACTAGCGGCTTCTACGAGCAGTACTTC
clone_size: -; j_call: TRBJ2-7; v_call: TRBV6-5; d_call: -; cdr3_aa: CASSFAAPSSYEQYF; cdr3_nt: TGTGCCAGCAGTTTCGCTGCACCGAGCTCCTACGAGCAGTACTTC
clone_size: -; j_call: TRBJ2-1; v_call: TRBV12-3/TRBV12-4; d_call: -; cdr3_aa: CASSQGHCNEQFF; cdr3_nt: TGTGCCAGCAGCCAGGGACATTGCAATGAGCAGTTCTTC
clone_size: -; j_call: TRBJ2-3; v_call: TRBV29-1; d_call: -; cdr3_aa: CSVVLGQGSGPDTQYF; cdr3_nt: TGCAGCGTTGTCCTCGGGCAGGGATCCGGCCCAGATACGCAGTATTTT
clone_size: few; j_call: TRBJ2-7; v_call: TRBV6-1; d_call: TRBD1; cdr3_aa: CASRGQGSSYEQYF; cdr3_nt: TGTGCCAGCAGGGGACAGGGGTCTTCCTACGAGCAGTACTTC
clone_size: -; j_call: TRBJ2-2; v_call: TRBV11-1; d_call: TRBD2; cdr3_aa: CASSLLAGGGTGELFF; cdr3_nt: TGTGCCAGCAGCTTGTTAGCGGGAGGAGGGACCGGGGAGCTGTTTTTT
clone_size: -; j_call: TRBJ1-2; v_call: TRBV10-3; d_call: TRBD1; cdr3_aa: CAISEMLGQNSPPNYGYTF; cdr3_nt: TGTGCCATCAGTGAGATGTTGGGACAGAATTCCCCACCTAACTATGGCTACACCTTC
clone_size: -; j_call: TRBJ2-7; v_call: TRBV6-5; d_call: TRBD2; cdr3_aa: CASRRGLAGNEQYF; cdr3_nt: TGTGCCAGCCGTCGAGGGCTAGCGGGAAACGAGCAGTACTTC
clone_size: few; j_call: TRBJ2-7; v_call: TRBV2; d_call: -; cdr3_aa: CASMGAPRYEQYF; cdr3_nt: TGTGCCAGCATGGGGGCCCCAAGATACGAGCAGTACTTC
clone_size: few; j_call: TRBJ2-1; v_call: TRBV3-1; d_call: -; cdr3_aa: CASSQWDEQFF; cdr3_nt: TGTGCCAGCAGCCAATGGGATGAGCAGTTCTTC
clone_size: -; j_call: TRBJ2-7; v_call: TRBV25-1; d_call: -; cdr3_aa: CATSGLREQYF; cdr3_nt: TGTGCCACTTCGGGGTTACGTGAGCAGTACTTC
clone_size: -; j_call: TRBJ2-3; v_call: TRBV12-3/TRBV12-4; d_call: -; cdr3_aa: CASQGTRAVPTDTQYF; cdr3_nt: TGTGCCAGCCAAGGAACCAGGGCCGTCCCCACAGATACGCAGTATTTT
clone_size: few; j_call: TRBJ1-2; v_call: TRBV5-1; d_call: -; cdr3_aa: CASSLFPDRLPYGYTF; cdr3_nt: TGCGCCAGCAGCTTGTTTCCCGACAGGTTACCCTATGGCTACACCTTC
clone_size: -; j_call: TRBJ2-5; v_call: TRBV4-1; d_call: TRBD1; cdr3_aa: CASSPGTGGVDNEQYF; cdr3_nt: TGCGCCAGCAGCCCGGGGACAGGGGGCGTCGACAATGAGCAGTACTTC
clone_size: -; j_call: TRBJ2-5; v_call: TRBV27; d_call: -; cdr3_aa: CASRDPRTPRETQYF; cdr3_nt: TGTGCCAGCAGGGACCCTCGCACTCCCAGGGAGACCCAGTACTTC
clone_size: few; j_call: TRBJ2-3; v_call: TRBV3-1; d_call: TRBD2; cdr3_aa: CASSPGLDAQYF; cdr3_nt: TGTGCCAGCAGCCCGGGACTAGATGCGCAGTATTTT
clone_size: -; j_call: TRBJ1-2; v_call: TRBV28; d_call: -; cdr3_aa: CASSLSIPHYGCTF; cdr3_nt: TGTGCCAGCAGTTTATCCATCCCCCACTATGGCTGCACCTTC
clone_size: -; j_call: TRBJ2-1; v_call: TRBV14; d_call: -; cdr3_aa: CASSWSVLAGGSEQFF; cdr3_nt: TGTGCCAGCAGCTGGAGCGTCCTAGCTGGGGGCAGTGAGCAGTTCTTC
clone_size: -; j_call: TRBJ1-5; v_call: TRBV2; d_call: -; cdr3_aa: CASNTAWDQPQHF; cdr3_nt: TGTGCCAGCAACACCGCGTGGGATCAGCCCCAGCATTTT
clone_size: -; j_call: TRBJ2-1; v_call: TRBV5-6; d_call: -; cdr3_aa: CASSPGQAPYNEQFF; cdr3_nt: TGTGCCAGCAGCCCCGGGCAGGCGCCTTACAATGAGCAGTTCTTC
clone_size: few; j_call: TRBJ2-7; v_call: TRBV27; d_call: -; cdr3_aa: CASSLRQGHSYEQYF; cdr3_nt: TGTGCCAGCAGTTTACGGCAGGGGCACTCCTACGAGCAGTACTTC
clone_size: few; j_call: TRBJ1-1; v_call: TRBV20-1; d_call: TRBD1; cdr3_aa: CSAYRQGKGTEAFF; cdr3_nt: TGCAGTGCGTACCGACAGGGTAAGGGCACTGAAGCTTTCTTT
clone_size: -; j_call: TRBJ2-5; v_call: TRBV12-5; d_call: TRBD2; cdr3_aa: CASGLVPGGVETQYF; cdr3_nt: TGTGCTAGTGGTTTGGTCCCCGGGGGGGTGGAGACCCAGTACTTC
clone_size: few; j_call: TRBJ2-7; v_call: TRBV7-2; d_call: -; cdr3_aa: CASSLGPSDYEQYF; cdr3_nt: TGTGCCAGCAGCTTAGGGCCCTCGGACTACGAGCAGTACTTC